This TCR beta chain stems from a study of blood T cells in healthy people across ages (dated by TCRdb to between 2015 and 2016). Study-level background: In model experiments, roughly one uniquely barcoded TCR beta cDNA molecule per two T cells was captured by template switching. Donors were grouped into four age groups: young (average approximately 16 years), middle-aged (about 38), aged (over 55) and long-lived (less than 85). To avoid experimental bias, donors of different ages were spread randomly across the sequencing lanes. For two donors (one aged 18 to 30 and one aged 80 or older), the study analyzed two additional independent replicas of 1 million unique cDNA reads from the same blood draw. To track age-related changes in TCR beta repertoire diversity, the study relied on deep sequencing normalized with unique cDNA molecular identifiers.

As concerns this clonotype: Its antigen is currently not known. Base qualities are not provided; no much larger clone lies one nucleotide away.

Donors were approximately 42 systemically healthy Caucasian individuals from Russia aged roughly 6 to 95 years. About 10 milliliters of peripheral blood were collected from each donor into EDTA-treated Vacutainer tubes. Ficoll-Paque density-gradient centrifugation was used to isolate PBMCs, with at least 6.5 million obtained per sample. Total RNA was extracted from PBMCs with Trizol reagent, with at least 5 micrograms obtained per sample. For every donor, flow cytometry on a PBMC aliquot measured the percentage of naive CD45RAhigh/CD27high T cells. Library construction relied on 5' RACE. A second PCR of about 7 to 12 cycles was run with a J-beta primer mix and a sample-barcoded 5' primer. A template-switch 5' adaptor carrying 12 random nucleotides introduced a unique molecular identifier onto each TCR beta cDNA molecule. Each sample yielded at least 2.5 million CDR3-containing paired-end reads. First-strand cDNA was synthesized from all RNA with the Mint cDNA synthesis kit, primed by a TRBC-specific oligonucleotide. After uracil-DNA glycosylase treatment, a first 18-cycle PCR used universal primers M1SS and BC2_uni_R on all cDNA. As for the authors' bioinformatics: For normalization, 1 million high-quality reads were randomly selected from each sample, with every read carrying a distinct molecular identifier. Reads sharing molecular identifiers were discarded rather than binned into consensus sequences. CDR3 identification, clonotype clustering and error correction used MiTCR with a Q25 quality threshold and the strictest error-elimination algorithm. A nonparametric unseen species model using Euler transformation provided a lower-bound estimate of total TCR beta diversity. TCRdb reworked the public reads: Q25 trimming with fastp, MiXCR clone assembly, productive beta chains retained. Each entry merges the rows of one CDR3 protein and shows their most common DNA and genes. In this record, the V and J calls reflect TCRdb's handling and not the investigators' own analysis. The sample table records approximately 2,000,000 distinct CDR3 sequences; 39% of these occur just once. The biggest ten clones account for around 23% of the sample.

The paper's findings and limits, for the study overall: Total diversity estimates from one million sequenced T cells were considered lower bounds and underestimates. Compared with the aged group, more naive CD4+ T cells, fewer expanded clones and increased TCR diversity were shown by the long-lived group, suggesting age selection. Observed TCR beta diversity per million T cells fell roughly linearly with age, and a significant reduction was already apparent by age about 43. A strong correlation was found between observed TCR beta diversity and the percentage of naive T cells measured by flow cytometry. Because donor CMV infection status was unknown, age-related changes in expanded clonotypes were potentially confounded. Conclusive comparison of naive and antigen-experienced compartments was prevented by the profiling of bulk unsorted PBMCs.

V is pared back by 4 bases and J by 3 bases, with 13 bases lying between the germline termini. Inclusive of the bounding cysteine and phenylalanine, the CDR3 is 14 residues long. Left in the record is the CDR3 DNA by itself, 42 bases read in frame from the first base. The material sequenced was blood. The rearranged chain carries TRBV12-3 or TRBV12-4 and TRBJ2-7, with the D gene not confidently named. This TCR was sampled from a human donor in good health. The DNA sequence follows: TGTGCCAGCAGTTGGTCGAACCTGGGCTACGAGCAGTACTTC. It translates as CASSWSNLGYEQYF.